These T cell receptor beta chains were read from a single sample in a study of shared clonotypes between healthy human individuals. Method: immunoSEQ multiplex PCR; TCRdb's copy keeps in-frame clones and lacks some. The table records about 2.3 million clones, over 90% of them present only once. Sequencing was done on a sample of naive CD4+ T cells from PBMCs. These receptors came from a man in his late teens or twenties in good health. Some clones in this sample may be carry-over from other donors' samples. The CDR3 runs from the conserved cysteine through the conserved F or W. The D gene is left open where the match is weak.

CDR3 protein: CASSFEGASYEQYF
CDR3 DNA: TGTGCCAGCAGCTTTGAGGGGGCCTCCTACGAGCAGTACTTC
D gene: TRBD1
J gene: TRBJ2-7
V gene: TRBV11-2

CDR3 protein: CASSQDPTGTTYEQYF
CDR3 DNA: TGCGCCAGCAGCCAAGATCCGACCGGGACAACCTACGAGCAGTACTTC
D gene: NA
J gene: TRBJ2-7
V gene: TRBV4-3

CDR3 protein: CASSLAMGLGPSYEQYF
CDR3 DNA: TGTGCCAGCAGCTTAGCGATGGGGCTGGGGCCGTCCTACGAGCAGTACTTC
D gene: NA
J gene: TRBJ2-7
V gene: TRBV7-2

CDR3 protein: CASSLGGYQETQYF
CDR3 DNA: TGTGCCAGCAGCTTGGGCGGATACCAAGAGACCCAGTACTTC
D gene: NA
J gene: TRBJ2-5
V gene: TRBV5-4

CDR3 protein: CASHLRGETDTQYF
CDR3 DNA: TGTGCCAGTCACTTACGGGGGGAGACAGATACGCAGTATTTT
D gene: TRBD2
J gene: TRBJ2-3
V gene: TRBV19

CDR3 protein: CASSLTGSYNEQFF
CDR3 DNA: TGTGCCAGCAGCTTGACGGGATCCTACAATGAGCAGTTCTTC
D gene: NA
J gene: TRBJ2-1
V gene: TRBV7-2

CDR3 protein: CASRPQGSHGYTF
CDR3 DNA: TGTGCCAGCAGACCACAGGGGAGCCATGGCTACACCTTC
D gene: TRBD1
J gene: TRBJ1-2
V gene: TRBV6-6

CDR3 protein: CASGLGQGAGETQYF
CDR3 DNA: TGTGCTAGTGGTTTGGGACAGGGGGCAGGAGAGACCCAGTACTTC
D gene: TRBD1
J gene: TRBJ2-5
V gene: TRBV12-5

CDR3 protein: CASSLSGIQSDTQYF
CDR3 DNA: TGCGCCAGCAGCTTGAGCGGGATTCAGTCAGATACGCAGTATTTT
D gene: TRBD2
J gene: TRBJ2-3
V gene: TRBV5-1

CDR3 protein: CASAPVGGNTEAFF
CDR3 DNA: TGTGCCAGCGCCCCTGTCGGGGGAAACACTGAAGCTTTCTTT
D gene: NA
J gene: TRBJ1-1
V gene: TRBV7-6

CDR3 protein: CASRTSPSAETQYF
CDR3 DNA: TGTGCCAGCAGGACTAGTCCGTCCGCAGAGACCCAGTACTTC
D gene: NA
J gene: TRBJ2-5
V gene: TRBV7-8

CDR3 protein: CASSFQYRDRVTQPQHF
CDR3 DNA: TGCGCCAGCAGCTTTCAGTACCGGGACAGGGTCACTCAGCCCCAGCATTTT
D gene: TRBD1
J gene: TRBJ1-5
V gene: TRBV5-1

CDR3 protein: CSVESDSQTQYF
CDR3 DNA: TGCAGCGTTGAGTCGGACAGCCAAACGCAGTATTTT
D gene: NA
J gene: TRBJ2-3
V gene: TRBV29-1

CDR3 protein: CASSPPDERAYTDTQYF
CDR3 DNA: TGTGCCAGCTCACCACCGGATGAGCGGGCCTACACAGATACGCAGTATTTT
D gene: NA
J gene: TRBJ2-3
V gene: TRBV18